One sample yielded the 26 T cell receptor beta chains listed below, sequenced in a study of shared clonotypes between healthy human individuals. TCRdb's table, derived via immunoSEQ multiplex PCR, lists solely in-frame clones and lacks some. This table has under 85,000 clones, roughly two thirds appearing once. Sample: memory CD8+ T cells sorted from blood. This sample's subset: CD45RO+ cells pooled with CCR7-negative TemRA cells. The receptors stem from a man aged 25-45 years in good health.

The chain has TRBV28 and TRBJ2-2, with TRBD1 matching over 10 bases. Germline-derived CDR1 and CDR2 are MDHEN and SYDVKM. The junction had 8 bases not matched to a gene; V was cut back by 5 bases and J by 5 bases. The CDR3 loop spans 16 amino acids. CDR3 coding DNA: TGTGCCAGCAGTCCATTAGACAGGGGGCAAACCGGGGAGCTGTTTTTT. Its protein is CASSPLDRGQTGELFF.

This clone has more than one count but fewer than ten. The gene calls are TRBV29-1 and TRBJ2-1; 9 bases are a match to TRBD1. Germline CDR1 reads SQVTM; CDR2 reads ANQGSEA. V dropped 6 bases and J dropped 7; count of bases not matched to a gene: 10. The CDR3 has 14 amino acids. The CDR3 region has the DNA TGCAGCGTACTAGGCGGGACAGGGTCTAATGAGCAGTTCTTC. It encodes CSVLGGTGSNEQFF.

As for this clone: The germline gene is not matched at one end of the junction; a read error may be the cause. V gene TRBV11-2 combines with J gene TRBJ2-1, with 7 bases lining up with TRBD1. Germline CDR1 and CDR2: SGHAT and FQNNGV. This CDR3 has 11 amino acids. The CDR3 sequence: CASSLVDRVVF. CDR3 DNA: TGTGCCAGCAGCTTAGTAGACAGGGTGGTCTTC.

A single count supports this clone. The chain is built from TRBV5-8 and TRBJ2-7; D is tentatively TRBD1 or TRBD2 (6 bases each). V dropped 5 bases and J dropped 4 bases, with 19 bases sitting between them. CDR3 size: 15 residues. Germline assignment: CDR1 SGHTS and CDR2 YDEGEE. The DNA for the CDR3 is TGTGCCAGCAGTCTAGCCAGGGGACTTAATTACGAGCAGTACTTC. Translated, it gives CASSLARGLNYEQYF.

This clone was picked up a small number of times. The V call is TRBV2, the J call TRBJ2-1, with 7 bases fitting TRBD1. This CDR3 has 13 amino acids. Per the germline V gene, CDR1 is SNHLY and CDR2 is FYNNEI. Losses at the gene ends were 8 bases for V and 0 bases for J; bases not matched to a gene: 1. CDR3 in amino acids: CASGTDSYNEQFF. Written as DNA, the CDR3 is TGTGCCAGCGGGACAGACTCCTACAATGAGCAGTTCTTC.

This clone turned up a few times. The chain uses TRBV28 and TRBJ1-1; D not resolved. V was pared by 5 bases and J by 7 bases, with 8 bases between. The CDR3 covers 11 residues. Germline CDR1 MDHEN, CDR2 SYDVKM. The DNA of the CDR3 is TGTGCCAGCAGTCGGGAATTTGAAGCTTTCTTT. Translation: CASSREFEAFF.

This clone was found once. The rearrangement links TRBV6-5 to TRBJ2-5; 12 nucleotides agree with TRBD2. Germline V gene lookup returns CDR1 MNHEY and CDR2 SVGAGI. Trimming removed 11 bases from V and 4 bases from J; junction bases left unmatched: 8. The CDR3 consists of 14 residues. The DNA for the CDR3 is TGTGCCTGTCAACCGGGACTAGCGGGAGAGACCCAGTACTTC. This gives the protein CACQPGLAGETQYF.

The rearrangement uses TRBV4-3 and TRBJ1-4; unclear D gene. CDR1 LGHNA and CDR2 YSLEER come from the germline V gene. The CDR3 is 15 residues long. V lost 4 bases and J lost 3, with 12 bases in between. The chain's CDR3 is CASSPGVGSNEKLFF. The CDR3 DNA is TGCGCCAGCAGCCCAGGCGTTGGGTCTAATGAAAAACTGTTTTTT.

V gene TRBV7-2 combines with J gene TRBJ2-1, with D perhaps TRBD2 (5 bases). CDR3 length: 18 amino acids. Germline values: CDR1 SGHTA, CDR2 FQGNSA. V shed 5 bases and J shed 5 bases, with 25 bases lying between them. This chain's CDR3 is CASSIVRRRPLHDNEQFF. The CDR3 DNA is TGTGCCAGCAGCATAGTACGCCGGAGGCCGCTCCACGACAATGAGCAGTTCTTC.

The chain is built from TRBV4-1 and TRBJ2-7, with TRBD1 matching 8 bases. Germline V gene lookup returns CDR1 MGHRA and CDR2 YSYEKL. Losses at the gene ends were 1 base for V and 2 bases for J; bases not matched to a gene: 10. The CDR3 consists of 17 residues. The CDR3 protein is CASSQAFTGGMTYEQYF. DNA for the CDR3: TGCGCCAGCAGCCAAGCCTTTACAGGGGGGATGACCTACGAGCAGTACTTC.

The chain combines TRBV9 with TRBJ1-4, with 11 bases fitting TRBD1. The junction had 2 bases not matched to a gene; V was cut back by 0 bases and J by 7 bases. This CDR3 comprises 15 residues. The germline CDR1 and CDR2 sequences are SGDLS and YYNGEE. The chain's CDR3 is CASSVDGTGGEKLFF. In nucleotides, the CDR3 is TGTGCCAGCAGCGTAGATGGGACAGGGGGTGAAAAACTGTTTTTT.

The CDR3 here is CASLQGVNTEAFF. The CDR3, as DNA: TGTGCCTCGTTACAGGGGGTGAACACTGAAGCTTTCTTT. The rearrangement joins TRBV7-9 to TRBJ1-1; TRBD1 matches at 8 bases. The CDR3 runs to 13 residues. Trimming removed 11 bases from V and 0 bases from J; junction bases left unmatched: 5. Per germline, CDR1 SEHNR and CDR2 FQNEAQ (reference sequence).

Worth noting for this clone: The identical CDR3 is also encoded by other nucleotide sequences in the sample. CDR3: CASTGVSYEQYF. The CDR3, as DNA: TGTGCCAGCACCGGGGTGTCCTACGAGCAGTACTTC. The chain has TRBV28 and TRBJ2-7; tentatively, D is TRBD2 (5 bases). Trimming removed 7 bases at V and 1 base at J, with 8 bases between. CDR1 and CDR2 (germline): MDHEN, SYDVKM. This CDR3 is built from 12 residues.

A note on this clone: This may arise from a read error, as a much more abundant clone is one base away. The chain uses TRBV6-4 and TRBJ2-1, with 9 bases fitting TRBD2. The CDR3 contains 14 residues. The V gene's germline CDR1 is MRHNA and CDR2 SNTAGT. CDR3 loop: CAGSSGTSPGEQFF. The CDR3 nucleotides are TGTGCCGGCAGCTCCGGGACTAGCCCGGGGGAGCAGTTCTTC.

This clone was counted only a few times. The genes are TRBV6-1 and TRBJ1-1; 8 nucleotides align to TRBD1. The V gene end was trimmed by 4 bases and the J gene end by 1 base; junction bases not matched to a gene: 2. The CDR3 runs to 14 residues. CDR1 is MNHNS and CDR2 is SASEGT in the germline V gene. This CDR3 is CASSVGTGNTEAFF. The CDR3 nucleotides read TGTGCCAGCAGTGTGGGGACAGGGAACACTGAAGCTTTCTTT.

The rearrangement links TRBV14 to TRBJ2-7; 9 bases are a match to TRBD1. Trimming took 4 bases from V and 6 from J; bases not matched to a gene: 7. Germline V gene sequence: CDR1 SGHDN, CDR2 FVKESK. This CDR3 spans 14 amino acids. CDR3 sequence reads: CASSLTGQGFEQYF. In DNA, the CDR3 is TGTGCCAGCAGCCTGACGGGACAGGGTTTCGAGCAGTACTTC.

The chain links TRBV6-4 to TRBJ2-1, with 9 bases matching TRBD2. This CDR3 contains 15 residues. V shed 4 bases, J shed 4 bases, and the junction held 5 bases outside the gene matches. The V gene's germline CDR1 is MRHNA and CDR2 SNTAGT. In nucleotides, the CDR3 is TGTGCCAGCAGTGGGGTAGCGGGAGAGTACAATGAGCAGTTCTTC. This gives the protein CASSGVAGEYNEQFF.

The chain employs TRBV7-8 and TRBJ2-7; D tentatively fits TRBD1 or TRBD2 (5 bases each). Deletions cut 3 bases from V and 2 bases from J, with 11 bases between. The germline V gene has CDR1 SGHVS and CDR2 FQNEAQ. This CDR3 has 14 amino acids. The CDR3 DNA reads as TGTGCCAGCAGCTTGGGACCGGAGACCTACGAGCAGTACTTC. Protein: CASSLGPETYEQYF.

The chain is built from TRBV25-1 and TRBJ1-5; D might be TRBD1 (6 bases). Looked up from germline, CDR1 is MGHDK and CDR2 is SYGVNS. Deletions cut 3 bases from V and 11 bases from J, with 14 bases between. This CDR3 contains 13 residues. CDR3 coding DNA: TGTGCCAGCAGTGAGGCCAGGGGATCGGCCCAGCATTTT. Its translation is CASSEARGSAQHF.

This clone was seen a few times. The chain is built from TRBV28 and TRBJ2-7, with 7 bases aligning to TRBD1. This CDR3 has 14 residues. Germline CDR1 and CDR2: MDHEN and SYDVKM. Trimming cost V 3 bases and J 1 base; bases outside gene matches: 3. CDR3 in DNA: TGTGCCAGCAGTTTCGACAGGGTTTCCTACGAGCAGTACTTC. This sequence encodes CASSFDRVSYEQYF.

This chain joins TRBV7-2 and TRBJ2-7, with 9 bases lining up with TRBD2. V gave up 4 bases and J gave up 4 bases; unmatched junction bases: 8. Germline assignment: CDR1 SGHTA and CDR2 FQGNSA. This CDR3 region has 15 residues. The DNA of the CDR3 is TGTGCCAGCAGCTGGTCCGGGACTAGCAGATACGAGCAGTACTTC. It is translated as CASSWSGTSRYEQYF. Drawing the rest from reference TRBV7-2 and TRBJ2-7, the complete variable domain is GAGVSQSPSNKVTEKGKDVELRCDPISGHTALYWYRQSLGQGLEFLIYFQGNSAPDKSGLPSDRFSAERTGGSVSTLTIQRTQQEDSAVYLCASSWSGTSRYEQYFGPGTRLTVT.

The CDR3 bases are TGTGCCATCAGTGTAGAGACCGCTGCCCTAAACTATGGCTACACCTTC. Its translation: CAISVETAALNYGYTF. The V gene is TRBV10-3, the J gene TRBJ1-2; D unclear. Trimming removed 4 bases from V and 2 bases from J, with 17 bases in between. The CDR3 totals 16 residues. Looked up from germline, CDR1 is ENHRY and CDR2 is SYGVKD.

The chain links TRBV5-1 to TRBJ2-7; D unclear. Trimming took 0 bases from V and 9 from J, leaving 7 bases between them. The CDR3 is 11 residues long. CDR1 and CDR2 from the germline V gene are SGHRS and YFSETQ. CDR3 coding DNA: TGCGCCAGCAGCTTGGGGCCGGCGCAGTACTTC. The encoded protein is CASSLGPAQYF.

The V call is TRBV2, the J call TRBJ2-7; D unclear. There are 13 residues in the CDR3. The V gene lost 0 bases and the J gene lost 3 bases, with 6 bases spanning the gap. Germline V lookup: CDR1 SNHLY, CDR2 FYNNEI. The CDR3, as DNA: TGTGCCAGCAGTGAAGCTAACAGCTACGAGCAGTACTTC. This encodes CASSEANSYEQYF.

V and J are TRBV19 and TRBJ2-3, with 9 bases identical to TRBD1. The CDR3 runs 16 residues. With V trimmed by 4 bases and J by 4 bases, 9 bases remained unmatched. Germline V CDR1 and CDR2: LNHDA, SQIVND (reference sequence). Written as DNA, the CDR3 is TGTGCCAGTAGTACCCTGGGACAGGGCGAAGCAGATACGCAGTATTTT. Translated: CASSTLGQGEADTQYF.

This clone was recorded once. The CDR3 loop reads CASSQVLGYEQYF. CDR3 nucleotides: TGCGCCAGCAGCCAAGTATTGGGCTACGAGCAGTACTTC. The rearrangement joins TRBV4-1 to TRBJ2-7; D remains unclear. Germline V lookup: CDR1 MGHRA, CDR2 YSYEKL. The ends were cut back, 1 base at V and 3 bases at J, with 7 bases in the middle. This CDR3 is built from 13 residues.